The rows below give T cell receptor beta chains drawn from one sample of a study of T-cell memory formation after mild COVID-19. Each CDR3 protein is one row after TCRdb ran MiXCR on the 5' RACE reads. The sample has about 260,000 distinct CDR3 sequences; roughly 17% are singletons. Sequenced input: PBMCs or a T cell subset sorted from them (not recorded which). The receptors derive from a man younger than 35 who had mild COVID-19 (a few samples of this study predate the infection). Cell type and time point are not known. Both conserved end residues are part of each CDR3. D genes are given only for firm matches. Not all rows give a size; the values are once, few, many and, for expanded clones, a class.

once TRBJ2-1 - TRBV9 TGTGCCAGCAGCGGAGGAATGTACAATGAGCAGTTCTTC CASSGGMYNEQFF
few TRBJ2-1 TRBD1 TRBV11-2 TGTGCCAGCAGCGTAACAGGGGAATACCCCTACAATGAGCAGTTCTTC CASSVTGEYPYNEQFF
- TRBJ2-2 TRBD2 TRBV6-5 TGTGCCAGCAGTCCCCGGGGGGGCGACACCGGGGAGCTGTTTTTT CASSPRGGDTGELFF
few TRBJ2-5 TRBD2 TRBV20-1 TGCAGTGCTAGAGATCTAATGACTAGCGGGGTAGAGACCCAGTACTTC CSARDLMTSGVETQYF
few TRBJ1-1 - TRBV15 TGTGCCACCAGCAGTGGACGGAACACTGAAGCTTTCTTT CATSSGRNTEAFF
- TRBJ2-3 - TRBV29-1 TGCAGCGGGAGGGACAGCCCCGCCGCAGATACGCAGTATTTT CSGRDSPAADTQYF
- TRBJ2-1 - TRBV3-1 TGTGCCAGCAGCTTCATAAATGAGCAGTTCTTC CASSFINEQFF
few TRBJ2-2 - TRBV3-1 TGTGCCAGCAGCCAACAGGGAAACACCGGGGAGCTGTTTTTT CASSQQGNTGELFF
few TRBJ2-3 TRBD2 TRBV9 TGTGCCAGCAGCGCCCCGGGACTAGCGGGGACAGATACGCAGTATTTT CASSAPGLAGTDTQYF
- TRBJ1-2 - TRBV5-6 TGTGCCAGCAGCTTGACAGGTTTCGGGCAGTCAGCTAACTATGGCTACACCTTC CASSLTGFGQSANYGYTF
- TRBJ1-5 TRBD1 TRBV6-1 TGTGCCAGCAGCTCGACAGGGCATCAGCCCAAGCATTTT CASSSTGHQPKHF
- TRBJ1-2 - TRBV4-3 TGCGCCAGCAGCCAAGTGATCATTCGAGTGGGGCGCGAATACACCTTC CASSQVIIRVGREYTF
- TRBJ2-7 TRBD1 TRBV20-1 TGCAGTGCTAGAGATGGACAGGGGGCGGAGCAGTACTTC CSARDGQGAEQYF
few TRBJ2-3 - TRBV28 TGTGCCAGCAGCGTAGTTGCAGATACGCAGTATTTT CASSVVADTQYF
once TRBJ2-5 - TRBV7-8 TGTGCCAGAACCCAGGAAACGGGACTCAGGGAGTACTTC CARTQETGLREYF
few TRBJ2-7 - TRBV4-1 TGCGCCAGCAGCCAACCACAGGGATACGAGCAGTACTTC CASSQPQGYEQYF
- TRBJ1-1 - TRBV18 TGTGCCAGCTCTCAGGGAGACAGTTCTCTGAGCACTGAAGCTTTCTTT CASSQGDSSLSTEAFF
few TRBJ2-2 - TRBV10-3 TGTGCCATCAGCGAAGGGGGGCATAACGGGGAGCTGTTTTTT CAISEGGHNGELFF
many TRBJ2-7 - TRBV4-2 TGTGCCAGCAGCCCGTGGGGTGGGGAAAGCTCCTACGAGCAGTACTTC CASSPWGGESSYEQYF
- TRBJ1-3 TRBD1 TRBV5-5 TGTGCCAGCAGCTTCTCTCCCAGGGGGGACTCTGGAAACACCATATATTTT CASSFSPRGDSGNTIYF
- TRBJ2-5 TRBD2 TRBV20-1 TGCAGTGCTAGGTGGAGCGGGGGAACTGGGGAGACCCAGTACTTC CSARWSGGTGETQYF
- TRBJ1-2 - TRBV6-2/TRBV6-3 TGTGCCAGCAGTTACTCGACGGGCAGCTTATTCTATGGCTACACCTTC CASSYSTGSLFYGYTF
- TRBJ2-5 - TRBV19 TGTGCCAGTAGTATGGGTATCGTGCGGGGCCAAGAGACCCAGTACTTC CASSMGIVRGQETQYF
- TRBJ1-1 - TRBV28 TGTGCCAGCAGTCGGTTTCCAGGGGATTGGACTGAAGCTTTCTTT CASSRFPGDWTEAFF
- TRBJ1-6 - TRBV6-6 TGTGCCAGCAGACTCTCAAGGCGAGCAGGTTCAGGTTCACCCCTCCACTTT CASRLSRRAGSGSPLHF
few TRBJ2-7 - TRBV5-1 TGCGCCAGCAGCTTAGCAACAGGGTTCTACGAGCAGTACTTC CASSLATGFYEQYF
- TRBJ2-2 TRBD1 TRBV6-2/TRBV6-3 TGTGCCAGCAGTTCCACGGGACAGGACCCCGGGGAGCTGTTTTTT CASSSTGQDPGELFF
few TRBJ2-1 - TRBV28 TGTGCCAGCAGTTTACCCAGTCGCGCTTCAGGTGCGCAGTTCTTC CASSLPSRASGAQFF
- TRBJ1-6 - TRBV27 TGTGCCAGCAGTGAAGTTAATTCACCCCTCCACTTT CASSEVNSPLHF
- TRBJ2-5 - TRBV29-1 TGCAGCGTTGAAGATGGCATAGCGGAGCAAGAGACCCAGTACTTC CSVEDGIAEQETQYF
few TRBJ1-4 - TRBV5-1 TGCGCCAGCAGCCCGGACAGCAGCAATGAAAAACTGTTTTTT CASSPDSSNEKLFF
many TRBJ2-3 - TRBV12-3/TRBV12-4 TGTGCCAGCAGTTCCCAGGGGGGAACGCAGTATTTT CASSSQGGTQYF
few TRBJ2-1 - TRBV4-3 TGCGCCAGCAGCCAAGATACCGGGGTGAGCTCCTACAATGAGCAGTTCTTC CASSQDTGVSSYNEQFF
few TRBJ1-1 TRBD1 TRBV5-1 TGCGCCAGCAGCTTGTCCGGGACAGCCTACAGTAACACTGAAGCTTTCTTT CASSLSGTAYSNTEAFF
- TRBJ2-5 TRBD2 TRBV7-9 TGTGCCAGCAGCTTAGTCCGTTTGGTAGCGGGGGGAGAGACCCAGTACTTC CASSLVRLVAGGETQYF
few TRBJ2-1 TRBD2 TRBV7-9 TGTGCCAGCAGCTCACGCACTAGCGCTGCGGGGTACAATGAGCAGTTCTTC CASSSRTSAAGYNEQFF
- TRBJ2-7 TRBD1 TRBV18 TGTGCCAGCTCACCACCGGGACAGGGTGTAAACGAGCAGTACTTC CASSPPGQGVNEQYF